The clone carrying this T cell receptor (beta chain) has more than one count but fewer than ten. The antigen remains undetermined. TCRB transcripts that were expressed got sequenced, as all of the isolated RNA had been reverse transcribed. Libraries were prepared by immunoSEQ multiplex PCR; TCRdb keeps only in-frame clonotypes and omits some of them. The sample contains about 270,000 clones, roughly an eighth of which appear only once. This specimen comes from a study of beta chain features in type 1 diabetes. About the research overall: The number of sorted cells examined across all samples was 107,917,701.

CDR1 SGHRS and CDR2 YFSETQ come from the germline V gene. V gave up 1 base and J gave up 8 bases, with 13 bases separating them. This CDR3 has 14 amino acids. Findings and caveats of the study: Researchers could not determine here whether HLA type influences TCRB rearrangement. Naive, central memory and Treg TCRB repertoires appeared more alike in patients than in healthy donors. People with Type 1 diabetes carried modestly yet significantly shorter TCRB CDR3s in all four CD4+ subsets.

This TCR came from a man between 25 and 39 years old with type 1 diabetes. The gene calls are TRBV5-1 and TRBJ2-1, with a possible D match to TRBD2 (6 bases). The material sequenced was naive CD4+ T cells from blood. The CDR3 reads CASSLFGGDHEQFF. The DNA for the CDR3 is TGCGCCAGCAGCTTGTTTGGAGGGGACCATGAGCAGTTCTTC. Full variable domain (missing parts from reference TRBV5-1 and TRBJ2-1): KAGVTQTPRYLIKTRGQQVTLSCSPISGHRSVSWYQQTPGQGLQFLFEYFSETQRNKGNFPGRFSGRQFSNSRSEMNVSTLELGDSALYLCASSLFGGDHEQFFGPGTRLTVL.